Below are 17 T cell receptor beta chains sequenced from a single sample in a study of OX40 agonist ivuxolimab in advanced cancers. Sequencing used immunoSEQ multiplex PCR; TCRdb keeps in-frame clones, though not all of them. The data hold 150,000 to 180,000 clones, with 85% to 95% observed a single time. The specimen was CD4+ or CD8+ T cells sorted from blood, collected in a trial of the OX40 agonist ivuxolimab. The receptors shown here come from an adult with an advanced solid tumor such as melanoma, head and neck, liver or kidney cancer.

The chain couples TRBV4-3 to TRBJ2-5; D remains ambiguous. The CDR3 consists of 14 residues. V was cut by 0 bases and J by 7 bases, with 12 bases left in between. From germline, CDR1 is LGHNA and CDR2 YSLEER. Written as DNA, the CDR3 is TGCGCCAGCAGCCAAGATCCCTTTATTGGGACCCAGTACTTC. It translates to CASSQDPFIGTQYF.

The rearrangement links TRBV23-1 to TRBJ2-3, with 10 bases aligning to TRBD2. TRBV23-1 is an ORF; its function is uncertain. The junction had 10 bases not matched to a gene; V was cut back by 5 bases and J by 2 bases. The CDR3 totals 17 residues. CDR3 sequence reads: CASSSPGLALSTDTQYF. CDR3 nucleotide sequence: TGCGCCAGCAGTTCCCCGGGACTAGCGCTCTCCACAGATACGCAGTATTTT.

This clone was detected only once. The V gene is TRBV19, the J gene TRBJ1-4; weak D call: TRBD1 (5 bases). Trimming cost V 7 bases and J 8 bases, with 23 bases left between them. The germline gives CDR1 LNHDA, CDR2 SQIVND (reference sequence). CDR3 length: 16 amino acids. CDR3: CASKAGRGGSWEKLFF. Here the CDR3 DNA reads TGTGCCAGTAAGGCCGGACGGGGCGGGAGCTGGGAAAAACTGTTTTTT.

With regard to this clone: The same CDR3 also results from other DNA sequences found in this sample. This chain connects TRBV7-2 to TRBJ2-1, with 7 bases aligning to TRBD1. With 5 bases clipped from V and 5 bases from J, the junction kept 3 bases outside the gene matches. Germline CDR1 SGHTA, CDR2 FQGNSA. This CDR3 has 13 amino acids. The CDR3: CASSRQGNNEQFF. The DNA for the CDR3 is TGTGCCAGCAGCCGACAGGGAAACAATGAGCAGTTCTTC.

The rearrangement links TRBV7-2 to TRBJ1-1; D gene unclear. This CDR3 comprises 13 residues. Germline values: CDR1 SGHTA, CDR2 FQGNSA. Trimming removed 10 bases at V and 1 base at J, with 13 bases between. The DNA for the CDR3 is TGTGCCACCACAGTGGTGGGGAACACTGAAGCTTTCTTT. Protein: CATTVVGNTEAFF.

The rearrangement uses TRBV2 and TRBJ2-5; D is ambiguous. The CDR3 contains 11 residues. From germline, CDR1 is SNHLY and CDR2 FYNNEI. Trimming pared 8 bases from V and 7 bases from J, leaving 11 bases between. The CDR3 reads CASRMGWTQYF. The CDR3 coding sequence is TGTGCCAGCCGTATGGGATGGACCCAGTACTTC.

This chain links TRBV7-2 with TRBJ2-4, with TRBD2 matching 11 bases. CDR1 and CDR2 (germline): SGHTA, FQGNSA. The CDR3 is made up of 12 amino acids. Unmatched junction bases numbered 7, after V lost 6 bases and J lost 15 bases. CDR3 sequence reads: CASSYGTSGAYF. In DNA form, the CDR3 reads TGTGCCAGCAGTTACGGGACTAGCGGAGCGTACTTC.

V gene TRBV7-2 combines with J gene TRBJ2-1; possibly TRBD1 for D (6 bases). Between the trimmed V and J ends, which lost 0 bases and 0 bases, there was a span of 9 bases. Germline V gene sequence: CDR1 SGHTA, CDR2 FQGNSA. The CDR3 is 16 amino acids. In DNA form, the CDR3 reads TGTGCCAGCAGCTTAGCGGGGGCGGGCTCCTACAATGAGCAGTTCTTC. It codes for CASSLAGAGSYNEQFF. The complete variable domain, with remaining parts taken from reference TRBV7-2 and TRBJ2-1, reads GAGVSQSPSNKVTEKGKDVELRCDPISGHTALYWYRQSLGQGLEFLIYFQGNSAPDKSGLPSDRFSAERTGGSVSTLTIQRTQQEDSAVYLCASSLAGAGSYNEQFFGPGTRLTVL.

The J gene is TRBJ2-5, the V gene TRBV11-2; a weak D match, TRBD1 (6 bases). Germline CDR1 and CDR2: SGHAT and FQNNGV. The V gene lost 5 bases and the J gene lost 2 bases, with 15 bases spanning the gap. This CDR3 is built from 15 residues. CDR3 sequence reads: CASSPNRARQETQYF. The CDR3 bases are TGTGCCAGCAGCCCAAACAGGGCTCGACAAGAGACCCAGTACTTC. The whole variable domain, filled in from reference TRBV11-2 and TRBJ2-5, reads EAGVAQSPRYKIIEKRQSVAFWCNPISGHATLYWYQQILGQGPKLLIQFQNNGVVDDSQLPKDRFSAERLKGVDSTLKIQPAKLEDSAVYLCASSPNRARQETQYFGPGTRLLVL.

The V gene is TRBV6-1, the J gene TRBJ1-2; D possibly corresponds to TRBD1 (5 bases). This CDR3 is built from 14 residues. V shed 3 bases and J shed 8 bases, with 16 bases lying between them. Germline V gene sequence: CDR1 MNHNS, CDR2 SASEGT. The CDR3 region has the DNA TGTGCCAGCAGTGAGACAGACGACAGATTGGGCTACACCTTC. Translation gives CASSETDDRLGYTF.

This CDR3 is CASSASDRGDYEQYF. The DNA for the CDR3 is TGTGCCAGCAGCGCCTCGGACAGGGGAGACTACGAGCAGTACTTC. The V call is TRBV9, the J call TRBJ2-7; 9 bases agree with TRBD1. The J segment lost 3 bases and the V segment lost 3 bases, leaving 7 bases of the junction unmatched. CDR1 and CDR2 (germline): SGDLS, YYNGEE. The length of the CDR3 is 15 residues.

V and J are TRBV7-2 and TRBJ2-1; TRBD1 matches 9 bases. CDR3 length: 16 residues. Germline CDR1 reads SGHTA; CDR2 reads FQGNSA. The ends lost 2 bases at V and 4 bases at J; junction bases unmatched: 6. CDR3 coding DNA: TGTGCCAGCAGCTTATCCCCCGGGACAGGGTACAATGAGCAGTTCTTC. Amino acid sequence: CASSLSPGTGYNEQFF.

The chain couples TRBV14 to TRBJ1-5; 7 nucleotides agree with TRBD1. The CDR3 has 13 residues. Germline V gene lookup returns CDR1 SGHDN and CDR2 FVKESK. The V segment lost 0 bases and the J segment 14 bases; nucleotides outside the gene matches: 7. CDR3 in DNA: TGTGCCAGCAGCCAAGACCGGGACAGCCTTAAGCATTTT. Translating gives CASSQDRDSLKHF.

The rearrangement uses TRBV11-2 and TRBJ2-2; the D gene is possibly TRBD1 (6 bases). Per germline, CDR1 SGHAT and CDR2 FQNNGV. Deletions cut 4 bases from V and 3 bases from J, with 18 bases between. This CDR3 contains 17 residues. Here the CDR3 reads CASSSTTQGSHTGELFF. The CDR3 DNA reads TGTGCCAGCAGCTCCACCACCCAGGGGAGTCACACCGGGGAGCTGTTTTTT.

The chain uses TRBV20-1 and TRBJ1-1; D remains unclear. The ends were cut back, 8 bases at V and 0 bases at J, with 7 bases in the middle. The CDR3 consists of 11 residues. The V gene's germline CDR1 is DFQATT and CDR2 SNEGSKA (reference sequence). The CDR3 is CSPIMNTEAFF. The CDR3 DNA reads TGCAGTCCGATAATGAACACTGAAGCTTTCTTT.

The chain couples TRBV4-2 to TRBJ1-5; tentative D call: TRBD1 (5 bases). Trimming pared 1 base from V and 1 base from J, leaving 11 bases between. Germline V gene data show CDR1 as LGHNA and CDR2 as YNFKEQ. CDR3 length: 16 residues. The CDR3: CASSQGGRESNQPQHF. The CDR3 DNA reads TGTGCCAGCAGCCAAGGGGGCAGGGAGAGCAATCAGCCCCAGCATTTT.

The chain has TRBV27 and TRBJ2-6; either TRBD1 or TRBD2 may supply D (5 bases each). Germline V gene lookup returns CDR1 MNHEY and CDR2 SMNVEV (reference sequence). V was trimmed by 4 bases and J by 0 bases, leaving 13 bases between them. CDR3 length: 17 amino acids. The CDR3 DNA is TGTGCCAGCAGTTCTTTTGAGGGGAGCTCTGGGGCCAACGTCCTGACTTTC. The encoded protein is CASSSFEGSSGANVLTF.